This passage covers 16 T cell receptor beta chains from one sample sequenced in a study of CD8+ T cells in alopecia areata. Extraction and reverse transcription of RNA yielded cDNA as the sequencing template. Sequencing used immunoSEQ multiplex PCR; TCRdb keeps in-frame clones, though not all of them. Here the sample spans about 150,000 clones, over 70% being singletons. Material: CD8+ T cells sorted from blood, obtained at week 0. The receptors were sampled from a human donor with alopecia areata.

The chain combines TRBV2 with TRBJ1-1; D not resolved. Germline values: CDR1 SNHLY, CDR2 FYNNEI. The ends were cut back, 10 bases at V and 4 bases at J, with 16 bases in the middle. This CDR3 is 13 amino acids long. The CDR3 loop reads CATGIQWGTEAFF. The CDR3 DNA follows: TGTGCCACCGGAATACAGTGGGGCACTGAAGCTTTCTTT.

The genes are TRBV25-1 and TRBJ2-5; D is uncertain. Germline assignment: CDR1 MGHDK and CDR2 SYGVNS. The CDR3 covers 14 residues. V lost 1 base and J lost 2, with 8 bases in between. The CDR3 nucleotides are TGTGCCAGCAGTGAATTACGTACACAAGAGACCCAGTACTTC. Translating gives CASSELRTQETQYF. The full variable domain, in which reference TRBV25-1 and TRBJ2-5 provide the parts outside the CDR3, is EADIYQTPRYLVIGTGKKITLECSQTMGHDKMYWYQQDPGMELHLIHYSYGVNSTEKGDLSSESTVSRIRTEHFPLTLESARPSHTSQYLCASSELRTQETQYFGPGTRLLVL.

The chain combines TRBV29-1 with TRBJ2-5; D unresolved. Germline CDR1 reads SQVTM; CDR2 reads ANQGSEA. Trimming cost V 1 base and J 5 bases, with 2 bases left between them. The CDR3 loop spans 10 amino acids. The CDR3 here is CSVEGETQYF. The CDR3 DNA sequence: TGCAGCGTTGAAGGGGAGACCCAGTACTTC.

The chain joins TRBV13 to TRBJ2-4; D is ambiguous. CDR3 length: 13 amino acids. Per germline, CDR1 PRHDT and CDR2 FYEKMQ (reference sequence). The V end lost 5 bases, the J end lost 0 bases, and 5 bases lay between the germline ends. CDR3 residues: CASSLLAKNIQYF. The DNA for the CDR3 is TGTGCCAGCAGCCTCTTAGCCAAAAACATTCAGTACTTC.

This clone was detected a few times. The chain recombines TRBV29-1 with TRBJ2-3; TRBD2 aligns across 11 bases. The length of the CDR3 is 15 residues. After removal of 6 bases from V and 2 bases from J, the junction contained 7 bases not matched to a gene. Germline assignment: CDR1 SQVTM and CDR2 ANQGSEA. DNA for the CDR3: TGCAGCGTGGATGGGACTAGCGGAACCACAGATACGCAGTATTTT. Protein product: CSVDGTSGTTDTQYF.

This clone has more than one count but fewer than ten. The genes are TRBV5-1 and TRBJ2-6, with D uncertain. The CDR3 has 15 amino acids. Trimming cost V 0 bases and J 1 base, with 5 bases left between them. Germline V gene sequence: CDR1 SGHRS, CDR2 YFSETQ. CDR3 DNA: TGCGCCAGCAGCTTGGCGGAGTCTGGGGCCAACGTCCTGACTTTC. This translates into CASSLAESGANVLTF.

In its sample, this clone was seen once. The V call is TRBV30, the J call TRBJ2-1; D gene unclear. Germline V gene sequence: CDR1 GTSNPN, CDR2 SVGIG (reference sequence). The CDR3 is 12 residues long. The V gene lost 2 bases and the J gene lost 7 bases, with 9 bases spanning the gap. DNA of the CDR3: TGTGCCTGGAGTCCCTCCTCGAATGAGCAGTTCTTC. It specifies CAWSPSSNEQFF.

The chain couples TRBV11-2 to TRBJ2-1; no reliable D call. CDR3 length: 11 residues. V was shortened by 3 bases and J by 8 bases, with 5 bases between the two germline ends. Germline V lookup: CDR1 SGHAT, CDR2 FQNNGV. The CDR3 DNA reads TGTGCCAGCAGCTTGGGGTATGAGCAGTTCTTC. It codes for CASSLGYEQFF.

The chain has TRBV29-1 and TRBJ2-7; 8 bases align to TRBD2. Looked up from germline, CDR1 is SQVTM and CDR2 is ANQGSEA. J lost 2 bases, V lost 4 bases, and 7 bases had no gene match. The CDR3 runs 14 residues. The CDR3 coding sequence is TGCAGCGTTGTGGCGACTAGCGAGACCTACGAGCAGTACTTC. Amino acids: CSVVATSETYEQYF.

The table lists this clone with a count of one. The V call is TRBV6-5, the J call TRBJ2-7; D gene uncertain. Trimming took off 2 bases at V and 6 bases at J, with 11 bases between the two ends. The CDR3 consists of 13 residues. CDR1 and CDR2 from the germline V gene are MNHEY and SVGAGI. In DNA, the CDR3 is TGTGCCAGCAGTTACACGAGGCCCGGCGAGCAGTACTTC. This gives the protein CASSYTRPGEQYF.

The DNA for the CDR3 is TGTGCCAGCAGTTTATGGAGGCGGGAGGACTACAATGAGCAGTTCTTC. The encoded protein is CASSLWRREDYNEQFF. The chain joins TRBV27 to TRBJ2-1; 8 bases match TRBD2. CDR3 length: 16 amino acids. Trimming removed 1 base from V and 3 bases from J; junction bases left unmatched: 5. In germline, CDR1 is MNHEY, CDR2 SMNVEV (reference sequence).

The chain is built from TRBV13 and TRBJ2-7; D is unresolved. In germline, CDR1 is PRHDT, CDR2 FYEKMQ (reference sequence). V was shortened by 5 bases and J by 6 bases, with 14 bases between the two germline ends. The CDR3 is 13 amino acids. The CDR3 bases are TGTGCCAGCAGCCCTAGGTTAGAGGCCGAGCAGTACTTC. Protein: CASSPRLEAEQYF.

The CDR3 protein is CASSSLAGGATDTQYF. CDR3 in DNA: TGTGCCAGCAGTTCACTAGCGGGGGGGGCCACAGATACGCAGTATTTT. The rearrangement uses TRBV13 and TRBJ2-3; 13 bases match TRBD2. This CDR3 region has 16 residues. Trimming took 6 bases from V and 2 from J; bases not matched to a gene: 5. Germline CDR1 and CDR2: PRHDT and FYEKMQ (reference sequence).

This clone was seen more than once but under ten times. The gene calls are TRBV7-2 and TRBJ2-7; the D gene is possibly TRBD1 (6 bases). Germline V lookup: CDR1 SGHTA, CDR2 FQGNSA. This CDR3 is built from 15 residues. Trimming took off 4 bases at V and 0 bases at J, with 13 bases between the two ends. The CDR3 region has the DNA TGTGCCAGCAGCTACCGGGACACGAGCTCCTACGAGCAGTACTTC. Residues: CASSYRDTSSYEQYF.

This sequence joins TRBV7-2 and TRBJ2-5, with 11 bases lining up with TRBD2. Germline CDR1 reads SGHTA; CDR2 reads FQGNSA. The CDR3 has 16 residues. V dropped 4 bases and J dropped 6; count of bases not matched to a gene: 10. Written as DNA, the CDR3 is TGTGCCAGCAGCTCTGGACTAGCGGGCGTTCTCCAGACCCAGTACTTC. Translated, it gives CASSSGLAGVLQTQYF.

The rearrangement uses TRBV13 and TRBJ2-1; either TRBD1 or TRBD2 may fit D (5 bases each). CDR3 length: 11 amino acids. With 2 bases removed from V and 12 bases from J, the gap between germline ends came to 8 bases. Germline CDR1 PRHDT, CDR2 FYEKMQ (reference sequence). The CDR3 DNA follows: TGTGCCAGCAGCTTACCGGGACCGCAGTTCTTC. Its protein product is CASSLPGPQFF.